The T cell receptor beta chain described here comes from a study of vaccination and CD4 T cells after COVID-19. Study overall: The stimulus for the cells was overlapping spike peptides derived from SARS-CoV-2, HCoV-NL63, HCoV-OC43 and HCoV-229E.

This clonotype occurred once. The antigen remains undetermined. Cultured CD4+ T cell DNA was sequenced using the Oncomine TCR Beta short-read assay. TCRdb re-called the PCR reads through MiXCR, storing one row per CDR3 protein. This table has about 23,000 distinct CDR3 sequences, around 70% appearing once. The germline CDR1 and CDR2 sequences are DFQATT and SNEGSKA (reference sequence). Trimming shortened V by 4 bases and J by 3 bases, and 21 bases separated the two germline ends. The CDR3 extends over 16 amino acids. The sample's treatment: roughly ten-day PBMC culture with coronavirus spike peptide pools or control peptides (ViraFEST assay). Negative selection purified CD4+ T cells after approximately 9 days of culture.

The sample consisted of CD4+ T cells from blood, cultured in vitro, taken after SARS-CoV-2 vaccination. The chain links TRBV20-1 to TRBJ1-1; the D gene is possibly TRBD1 (5 bases). This TCR derives from a human donor who received a COVID-19 vaccine. The CDR3 protein is CSATRGRAGEDTEAFF. For the CDR3, the DNA is TGCAGTGCTACCCGCGGCAGGGCAGGTGAGGACACTGAAGCTTTCTTT.